This T cell receptor beta chain is drawn from a study of vaccination effects on CD4 cells after COVID-19. Sequencing used immunoSEQ multiplex PCR; TCRdb keeps in-frame clones, though not all of them. Among tens of thousands of clones, around 80% were seen once, and the ten largest hold about 2.4%. It was after 10 days of culture that CD4+ T cells were isolated. Either the BNT162b2 or mRNA-1273 vaccine was given to participants in two doses. With respect to this clone: The antigen is undetermined.

V was trimmed by 5 bases and J by 2 bases, leaving 19 bases between them. Looked up from germline, CDR1 is SGHVS and CDR2 is FNYEAQ. The CDR3 sequence is 16 residues long. The sequence came from a human donor who received a COVID-19 vaccine. The gene calls are TRBV7-6 and TRBJ2-7; D is ambiguous. Source: CD4+ T cells from PBMCs cultured without peptide, taken after COVID-19 vaccination. CDR3 nucleotide sequence: TGTGCCAGCAGCCAGGATGCGAGCTGGCCGGCCTACGAGCAGTACGTC. It codes for CASSQDASWPAYEQYV.